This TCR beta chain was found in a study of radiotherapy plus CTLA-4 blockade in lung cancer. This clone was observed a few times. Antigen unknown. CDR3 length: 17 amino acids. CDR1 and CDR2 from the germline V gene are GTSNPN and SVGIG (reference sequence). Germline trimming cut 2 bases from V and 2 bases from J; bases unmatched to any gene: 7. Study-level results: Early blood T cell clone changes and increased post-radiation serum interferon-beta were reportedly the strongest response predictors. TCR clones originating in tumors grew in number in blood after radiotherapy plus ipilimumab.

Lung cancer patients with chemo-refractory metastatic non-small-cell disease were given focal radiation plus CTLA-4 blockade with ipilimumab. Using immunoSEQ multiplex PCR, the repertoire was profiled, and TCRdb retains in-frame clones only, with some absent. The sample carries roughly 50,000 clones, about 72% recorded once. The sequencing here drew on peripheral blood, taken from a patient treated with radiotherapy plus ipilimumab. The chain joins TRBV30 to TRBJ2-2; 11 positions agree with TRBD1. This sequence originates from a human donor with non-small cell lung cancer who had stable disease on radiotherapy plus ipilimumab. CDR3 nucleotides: TGTGCCTGGAGTAGGCTCGGACAGGGGGCAAACACCGGGGAGCTGTTTTTT. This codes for CAWSRLGQGANTGELFF.